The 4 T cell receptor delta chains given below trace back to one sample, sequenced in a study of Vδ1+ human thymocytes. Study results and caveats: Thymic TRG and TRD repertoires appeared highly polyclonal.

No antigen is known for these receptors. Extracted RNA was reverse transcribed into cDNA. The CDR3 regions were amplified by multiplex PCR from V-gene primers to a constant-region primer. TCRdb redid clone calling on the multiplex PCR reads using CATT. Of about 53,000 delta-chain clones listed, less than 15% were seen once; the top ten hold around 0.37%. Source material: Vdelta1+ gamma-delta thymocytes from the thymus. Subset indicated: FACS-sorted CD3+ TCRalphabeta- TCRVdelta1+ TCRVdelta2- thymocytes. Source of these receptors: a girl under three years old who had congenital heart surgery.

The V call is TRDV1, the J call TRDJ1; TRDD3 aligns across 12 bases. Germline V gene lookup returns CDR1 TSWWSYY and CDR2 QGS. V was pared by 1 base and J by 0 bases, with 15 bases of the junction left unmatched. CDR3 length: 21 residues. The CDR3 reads CALGERPPVYWGIPYTDKLIF. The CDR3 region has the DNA TGTGCTCTTGGGGAACGCCCCCCCGTCTACTGGGGGATACCATACACCGATAAACTCATCTTT.

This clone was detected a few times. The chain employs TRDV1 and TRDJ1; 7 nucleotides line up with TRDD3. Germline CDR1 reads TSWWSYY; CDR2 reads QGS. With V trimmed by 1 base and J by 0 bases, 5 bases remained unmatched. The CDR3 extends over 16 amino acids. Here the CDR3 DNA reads TGTGCTCTTGGGGAACCTCTGGGGGTCCACACCGATAAACTCATCTTT. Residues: CALGEPLGVHTDKLIF.

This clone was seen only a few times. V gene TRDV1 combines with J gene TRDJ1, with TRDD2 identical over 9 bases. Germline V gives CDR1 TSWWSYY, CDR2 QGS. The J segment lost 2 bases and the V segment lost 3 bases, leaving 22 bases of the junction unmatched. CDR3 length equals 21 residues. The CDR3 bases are TGTGCTCTTGGGGATACCTTCCTACCCCTTGGAAGGGCCCGTAAGACCGATAAACTCATCTTT. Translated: CALGDTFLPLGRARKTDKLIF.

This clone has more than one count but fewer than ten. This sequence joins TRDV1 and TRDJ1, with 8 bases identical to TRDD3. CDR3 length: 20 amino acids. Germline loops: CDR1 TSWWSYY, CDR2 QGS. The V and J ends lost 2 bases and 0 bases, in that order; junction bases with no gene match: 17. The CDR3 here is CALGEVEGLGAFSYTDKLIF. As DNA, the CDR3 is TGTGCTCTTGGGGAAGTCGAGGGACTGGGGGCCTTTTCGTACACCGATAAACTCATCTTT.